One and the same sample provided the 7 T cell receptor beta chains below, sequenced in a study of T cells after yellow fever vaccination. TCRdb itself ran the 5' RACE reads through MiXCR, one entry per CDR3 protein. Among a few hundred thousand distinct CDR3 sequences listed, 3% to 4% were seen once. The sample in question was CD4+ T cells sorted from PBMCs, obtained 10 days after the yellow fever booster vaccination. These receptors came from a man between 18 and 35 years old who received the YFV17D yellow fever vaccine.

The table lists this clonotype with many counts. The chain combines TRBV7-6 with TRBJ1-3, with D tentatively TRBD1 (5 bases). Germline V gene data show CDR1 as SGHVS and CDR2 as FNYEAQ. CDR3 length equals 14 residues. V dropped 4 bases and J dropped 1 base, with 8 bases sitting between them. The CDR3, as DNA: TGTGCCAGCAGCTCGCCAGGGTCTGGAAACACCATATATTTT. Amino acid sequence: CASSSPGSGNTIYF.

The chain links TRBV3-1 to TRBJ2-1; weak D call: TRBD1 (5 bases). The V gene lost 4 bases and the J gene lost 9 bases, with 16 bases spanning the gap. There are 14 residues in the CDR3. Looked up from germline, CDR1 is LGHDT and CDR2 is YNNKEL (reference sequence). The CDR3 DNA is TGTGCCAGCAGCCGTCCCGATGGGGCAAGTGAGCAGTTCTTC. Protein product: CASSRPDGASEQFF.

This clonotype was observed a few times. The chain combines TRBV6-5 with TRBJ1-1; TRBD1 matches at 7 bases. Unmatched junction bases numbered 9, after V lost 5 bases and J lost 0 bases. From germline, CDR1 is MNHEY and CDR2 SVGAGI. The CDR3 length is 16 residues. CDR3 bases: TGTGCCAGCAGTGCCCTCCTGACAGGGATGAACACTGAAGCTTTCTTT. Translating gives CASSALLTGMNTEAFF.

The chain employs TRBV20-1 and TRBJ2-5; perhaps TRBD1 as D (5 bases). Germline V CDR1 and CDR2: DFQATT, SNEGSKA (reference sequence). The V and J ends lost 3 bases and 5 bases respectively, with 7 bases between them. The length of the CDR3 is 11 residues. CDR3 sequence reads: CSARKGETQYF. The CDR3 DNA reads TGCAGTGCTAGGAAGGGGGAGACCCAGTACTTC.

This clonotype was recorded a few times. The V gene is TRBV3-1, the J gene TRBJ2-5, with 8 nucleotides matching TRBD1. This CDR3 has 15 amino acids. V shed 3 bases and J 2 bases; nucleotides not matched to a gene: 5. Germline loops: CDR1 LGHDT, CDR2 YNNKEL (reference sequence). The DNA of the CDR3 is TGTGCCAGCAGCCAGGAAACAGGGGGTCAAGAGACCCAGTACTTC. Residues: CASSQETGGQETQYF.

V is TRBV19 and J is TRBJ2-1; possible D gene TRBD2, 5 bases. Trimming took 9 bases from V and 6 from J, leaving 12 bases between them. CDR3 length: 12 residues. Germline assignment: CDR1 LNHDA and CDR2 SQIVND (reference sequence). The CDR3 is CASGRALNEQFF. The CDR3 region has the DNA TGTGCCAGCGGGCGGGCCCTCAATGAGCAGTTCTTC.

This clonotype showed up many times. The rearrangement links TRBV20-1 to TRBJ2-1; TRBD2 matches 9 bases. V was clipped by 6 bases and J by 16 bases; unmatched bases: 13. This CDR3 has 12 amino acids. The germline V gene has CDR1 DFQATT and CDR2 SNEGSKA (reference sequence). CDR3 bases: TGCAGTGCCGCTCGGGCTAGCGGGGAGGTTTTCTTC. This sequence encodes CSAARASGEVFF.